This T cell receptor beta chain derives from a study of blood T cell repertoires in COVID-19. Across the whole study: COVID-19 samples from acute and convalescent phases originated in the United States, Italy and Spain. PBMCs, B-cell-depleted T cells, or T cells were the source of the cDNA or gDNA that made up the material.

Researchers sorted participants into cohorts using their self-reported clinical history. Recovered participants had two consecutive negative NP/OP PCR tests, healthcare professional clearance, or symptom resolution. V was trimmed by 7 bases and J by 0 bases, leaving 14 bases between them. The germline CDR1 and CDR2 sequences are MNHEY and SVGAGI. The CDR3 spans 15 residues. Measured with immunoSEQ multiplex PCR; TCRdb has only the in-frame clones, and not every one. The sample has around 140,000 clones; about 89% are singletons. The chain joins TRBV6-5 to TRBJ2-3, with a weak D call TRBD1 (6 bases). The origin of this receptor is a man aged 55 to 70 who had recovered from COVID-19. The sample comprised PBMCs or T cells enriched from blood (not recorded which). The CDR3 reads CASKADRTSTDTQYF. The DNA for the CDR3 is TGTGCCAGCAAAGCCGACAGGACAAGCACAGATACGCAGTATTTT.